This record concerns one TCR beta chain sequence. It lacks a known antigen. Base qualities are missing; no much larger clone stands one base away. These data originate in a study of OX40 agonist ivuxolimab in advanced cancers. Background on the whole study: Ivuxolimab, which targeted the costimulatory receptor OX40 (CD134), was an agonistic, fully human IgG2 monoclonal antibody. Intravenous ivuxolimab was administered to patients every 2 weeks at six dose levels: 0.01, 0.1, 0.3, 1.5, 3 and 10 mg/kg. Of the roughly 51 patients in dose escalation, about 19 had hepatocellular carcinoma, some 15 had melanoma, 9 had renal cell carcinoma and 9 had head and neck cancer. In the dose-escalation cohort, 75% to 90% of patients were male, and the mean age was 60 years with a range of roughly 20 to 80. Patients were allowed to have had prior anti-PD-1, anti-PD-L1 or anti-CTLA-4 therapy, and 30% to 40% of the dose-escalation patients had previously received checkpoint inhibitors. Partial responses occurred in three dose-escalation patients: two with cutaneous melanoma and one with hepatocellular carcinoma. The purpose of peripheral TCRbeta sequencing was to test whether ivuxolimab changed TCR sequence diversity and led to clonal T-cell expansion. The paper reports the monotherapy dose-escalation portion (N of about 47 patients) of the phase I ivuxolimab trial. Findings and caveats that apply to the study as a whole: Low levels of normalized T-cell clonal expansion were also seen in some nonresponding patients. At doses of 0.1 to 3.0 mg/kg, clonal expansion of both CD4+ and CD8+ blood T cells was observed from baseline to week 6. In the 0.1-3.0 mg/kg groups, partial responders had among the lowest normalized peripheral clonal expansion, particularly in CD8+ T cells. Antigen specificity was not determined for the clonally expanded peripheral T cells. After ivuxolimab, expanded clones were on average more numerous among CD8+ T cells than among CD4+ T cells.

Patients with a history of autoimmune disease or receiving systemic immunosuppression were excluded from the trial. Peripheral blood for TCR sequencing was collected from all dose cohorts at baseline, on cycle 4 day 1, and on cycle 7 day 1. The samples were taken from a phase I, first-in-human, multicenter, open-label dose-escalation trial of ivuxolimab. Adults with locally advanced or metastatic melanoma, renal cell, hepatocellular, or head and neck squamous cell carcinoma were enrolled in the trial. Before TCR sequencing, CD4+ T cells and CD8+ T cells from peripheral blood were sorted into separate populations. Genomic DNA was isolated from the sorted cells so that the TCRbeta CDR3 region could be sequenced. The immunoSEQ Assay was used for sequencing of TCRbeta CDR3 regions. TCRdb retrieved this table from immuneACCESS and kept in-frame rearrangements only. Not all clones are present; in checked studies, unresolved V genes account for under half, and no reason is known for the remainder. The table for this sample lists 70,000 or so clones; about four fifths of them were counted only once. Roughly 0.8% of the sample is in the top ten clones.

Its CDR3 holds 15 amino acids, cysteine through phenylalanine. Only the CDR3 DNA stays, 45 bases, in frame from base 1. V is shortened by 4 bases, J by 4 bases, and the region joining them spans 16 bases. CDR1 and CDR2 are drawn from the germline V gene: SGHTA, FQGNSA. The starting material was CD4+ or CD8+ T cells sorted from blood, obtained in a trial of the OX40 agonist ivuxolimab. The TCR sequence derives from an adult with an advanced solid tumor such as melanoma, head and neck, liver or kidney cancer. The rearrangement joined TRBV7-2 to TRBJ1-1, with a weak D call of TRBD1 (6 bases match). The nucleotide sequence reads TGTGCCAGCAGCTCTCGGGCAGGGGATACCACTGAAGCTTTCTTT. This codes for CASSSRAGDTTEAFF.